These 23 T cell receptor beta chains were sequenced from one sample in a study of regulatory T cells in long-lasting Graves disease. Both iRepertoire HTBI primers and Arm-PCR of CDR3 regions were used to build the TCR beta libraries. In TCRdb, the multiplex PCR reads were re-called with MiXCR into one record per CDR3 protein. Altogether fewer than 400,000 distinct CDR3 sequences are present, less than 25% being singletons, with the ten largest covering around 20%. Described time point: persistent/refractory GD, antithyroid drugs over 5 years with positive TRAb. PBMC RNA was the source of the TCR library. Sample: peripheral blood mononuclear cells (PBMCs), taken when the disease was refractory, from a patient treated with antithyroid drugs. The receptors were sampled from a female donor with Graves disease.

This clonotype was detected ten times or more. The gene calls are TRBV7-2 and TRBJ2-2; D not certain. The length of the CDR3 is 13 residues. Trimming cost V 1 base and J 5 bases, with 5 bases left between them. Per the germline V gene, CDR1 is SGHTA and CDR2 is FQGNSA. CDR3 DNA: TGTGCCAGCAGCTTAGGCAGGACCGGGGAGCTGTTTTTT. It is translated as CASSLGRTGELFF. The complete variable domain, with remaining parts taken from reference TRBV7-2 and TRBJ2-2, reads GAGVSQSPSNKVTEKGKDVELRCDPISGHTALYWYRQSLGQGLEFLIYFQGNSAPDKSGLPSDRFSAERTGGSVSTLTIQRTQQEDSAVYLCASSLGRTGELFFGEGSRLTVL.

This chain uses TRBV6-4 with TRBJ2-6, with 7 bases aligning to TRBD2. This CDR3 is built from 18 residues. Trimming removed 0 bases from V and 0 bases from J; junction bases left unmatched: 5. The germline V gene has CDR1 MRHNA and CDR2 SNTAGT. The CDR3 region is CASSDSETSSSGANVLTF. The CDR3, as DNA: TGTGCCAGCAGTGACTCGGAGACTAGCAGCTCTGGGGCCAACGTCCTGACTTTC.

This clonotype has just a few counts. J is TRBJ1-1 and V is TRBV29-1; the D gene is possibly TRBD1 (5 bases). The germline CDR1 and CDR2 sequences are SQVTM and ANQGSEA. V gave up 7 bases and J gave up 2 bases, with 11 bases separating them. This CDR3 spans 12 amino acids. The CDR3 sequence is CSAKQDNTEAFF. CDR3 DNA: TGCAGCGCAAAACAGGATAACACTGAAGCTTTCTTT. Full variable domain (remainder filled in from reference TRBV29-1 and TRBJ1-1): SAVISQKPSRDICQRGTSLTIQCQVDSQVTMMFWYRQQPGQSLTLIATANQGSEATYESGFVIDKFPISRPNLTFSTLTVSNMSPEDSSIYLCSAKQDNTEAFFGQGTRLTVV.

The chain carries TRBV6-1 and TRBJ2-2; 11 nucleotides agree with TRBD2. Per germline, CDR1 MNHNS and CDR2 SASEGT. CDR3 length: 15 amino acids. V dropped 7 bases and J dropped 8; count of bases not matched to a gene: 9. The CDR3 is CASTQLAGVTGELFF. The CDR3 bases are TGTGCCAGCACCCAACTAGCGGGAGTCACTGGGGAGCTGTTTTTT.

This clonotype was counted many times. The chain links TRBV28 to TRBJ1-1, with D possibly matching TRBD1 (5 bases). Trimming cost V 6 bases and J 3 bases, with 17 bases left between them. Looked up from germline, CDR1 is MDHEN and CDR2 is SYDVKM. The CDR3 length is 15 residues. CDR3 sequence: CASSPLVGGDTEAFF. CDR3 coding DNA: TGTGCCAGCAGCCCCTTGGTCGGGGGGGACACTGAAGCTTTCTTT. The full variable domain, its missing parts supplied by reference TRBV28 and TRBJ1-1, is DVKVTQSSRYLVKRTGEKVFLECVQDMDHENMFWYRQDPGLGLRLIYFSYDVKMKEKGDIPEGYSVSREKKERFSLILESASTNQTSMYLCASSPLVGGDTEAFFGQGTRLTVV.

This clonotype was seen only a few times. The V gene is TRBV28, the J gene TRBJ2-3, with a tentative D call TRBD2 (6 bases). Germline V gene sequence: CDR1 MDHEN, CDR2 SYDVKM. The CDR3 length is 15 residues. V gave up 5 bases and J gave up 4 bases, with 16 bases separating them. CDR3 loop: CASSPISGVPDTQYF. The CDR3 nucleotides read TGTGCCAGCAGTCCCATCTCGGGAGTCCCAGATACGCAGTATTTT.

This chain links TRBV3-1 with TRBJ1-1, with 8 bases lining up with TRBD1. After removal of 1 base from V and 5 bases from J, the junction contained 6 bases not matched to a gene. This CDR3 spans 15 amino acids. CDR1 and CDR2 from the germline V gene are LGHDT and YNNKEL (reference sequence). The CDR3 sequence: CASSQVTGGRTEAFF. CDR3 DNA: TGTGCCAGCAGCCAAGTCACAGGGGGGAGGACTGAAGCTTTCTTT. The whole variable domain, filled in from reference TRBV3-1 and TRBJ1-1, reads DTAVSQTPKYLVTQMGNDKSIKCEQNLGHDTMYWYKQDSKKFLKIMFSYNNKELIINETVPNRFSPKSPDKAHLNLHINSLELGDSAVYFCASSQVTGGRTEAFFGQGTRLTVV.

This clonotype was counted many times. The chain recombines TRBV7-2 with TRBJ1-2; 8 nucleotides line up with TRBD1. Trimming at V came to 4 bases and at J to 6 bases, leaving 4 bases not matched to a gene. From germline, CDR1 is SGHTA and CDR2 FQGNSA. The CDR3 sequence is 13 residues long. As DNA, the CDR3 is TGTGCCAGCAGCTCAAACAGGGGGAATGGCTACACCTTC. Translated, it gives CASSSNRGNGYTF.

This clonotype was recorded many times. The chain carries TRBV7-9 and TRBJ2-5, with a possible D match to TRBD2 (6 bases). The CDR3 runs 14 residues. Trimming removed 8 bases at V and 5 bases at J, with 18 bases between. Per the germline V gene, CDR1 is SEHNR and CDR2 is FQNEAQ (reference sequence). The CDR3 DNA follows: TGTGCCAGCCTCTCCCCGGGAGAGGGTGAGACCCAGTACTTC. Protein: CASLSPGEGETQYF. The full variable domain, completed using reference TRBV7-9 and TRBJ2-5, is DTGVSQNPRHKITKRGQNVTFRCDPISEHNRLYWYRQTLGQGPEFLTYFQNEAQLEKSRLLSDRFSAERPKGSFSTLEIQRTEQGDSAMYLCASLSPGEGETQYFGPGTRLLVL.

Many counts were recorded for this clonotype. The chain employs TRBV7-2 and TRBJ1-2; 9 positions agree with TRBD1. The CDR3 extends over 13 amino acids. In germline, CDR1 is SGHTA, CDR2 FQGNSA. The trim removed 8 bases at V and 5 bases at J, leaving 6 bases unmatched. The CDR3, as DNA: TGTGCCAGCGCCGGGACAGGGATATATGGCTACACCTTC. It specifies CASAGTGIYGYTF.

This chain uses TRBV10-3 with TRBJ1-4; maybe TRBD1 (6 bases). Trimming shortened V by 0 bases and J by 5 bases, and 10 bases separated the two germline ends. The CDR3 is made up of 15 amino acids. Germline V gene lookup returns CDR1 ENHRY and CDR2 SYGVKD. CDR3 coding DNA: TGTGCCATCAGTGAGTCGGGGGGGGCGAATGAAAAACTGTTTTTT. Its translation is CAISESGGANEKLFF.

As for this clonotype: A much larger clonotype is one base distant, so this may be a read error. The J gene is TRBJ1-3, the V gene TRBV7-2; D not resolved. CDR1 SGHTA and CDR2 FQGNSA come from the germline V gene. The CDR3 has 15 amino acids. In nucleotides, the CDR3 is TGTGCCAGCAGCTTAGACAGCCTCTCTGGAAACGCCATATATTTT. Translation: CASSLDSLSGNAIYF.

This clonotype has just a few counts. The chain recombines TRBV7-2 with TRBJ2-2; D may be TRBD2 (6 bases). Germline V CDR1 and CDR2: SGHTA, FQGNSA. Trimming removed 1 base from V and 6 bases from J, with 12 bases in between. The length of the CDR3 is 15 residues. The CDR3 sequence: CASSLGLVGAGELFF. DNA of the CDR3: TGTGCCAGCAGCTTAGGACTAGTGGGCGCCGGGGAGCTGTTTTTT. The full variable domain, rest sourced from reference TRBV7-2 and TRBJ2-2, is GAGVSQSPSNKVTEKGKDVELRCDPISGHTALYWYRQSLGQGLEFLIYFQGNSAPDKSGLPSDRFSAERTGGSVSTLTIQRTQQEDSAVYLCASSLGLVGAGELFFGEGSRLTVL.

The genes are TRBV2 and TRBJ2-3; D not certain. This CDR3 spans 13 amino acids. Trimming took off 4 bases at V and 4 bases at J, with 9 bases between the two ends. In germline, CDR1 is SNHLY, CDR2 FYNNEI. This chain's CDR3 is CASSGPTADTQYF. In nucleotides, the CDR3 is TGTGCCAGCAGTGGGCCGACCGCAGATACGCAGTATTTT.

This clonotype was counted at least ten times. The gene calls are TRBV2 and TRBJ2-7; TRBD2 matches at 11 bases. The CDR3 loop spans 15 amino acids. Trimming at V came to 8 bases and at J to 4 bases, leaving 10 bases not matched to a gene. Germline values: CDR1 SNHLY, CDR2 FYNNEI. The CDR3 here is CASWGSGRAQYEQYF. The CDR3 DNA sequence: TGTGCCAGCTGGGGTAGCGGGAGGGCCCAATACGAGCAGTACTTC.

The table lists this clonotype with many counts. Sequence at one end of the junction differs from germline and may be a read error. The chain combines TRBV7-2 with TRBJ2-2, with D possibly being TRBD2 (6 bases). Germline CDR1 SGHTA, CDR2 FQGNSA. The CDR3 is made up of 12 amino acids. The CDR3 nucleotides are TGTGCCAGCAGTTTAGCGGCCGGGGAGCTGTTTTTT. The encoded protein is CASSLAAGELFF. The whole variable domain, filled in from reference TRBV7-2 and TRBJ2-2, reads GAGVSQSPSNKVTEKGKDVELRCDPISGHTALYWYRQSLGQGLEFLIYFQGNSAPDKSGLPSDRFSAERTGGSVSTLTIQRTQQEDSAVYLCASSLAAGELFFGEGSRLTVL.

This clonotype was seen repeatedly, ten times or more. The chain couples TRBV2 to TRBJ1-4, with 10 bases that match TRBD1. The CDR3 sequence is 15 residues long. CDR1 is SNHLY, CDR2 FYNNEI, per germline. Trimming cost V 6 bases and J 8 bases; bases outside gene matches: 9. In DNA, the CDR3 is TGTGCCAGCAGAGCCCAGACAGGGGGCGCGGAAAAACTGTTTTTT. Translated, it gives CASRAQTGGAEKLFF.

This chain links TRBV3-1 with TRBJ2-1; 7 bases fit TRBD2. The CDR3 sequence is 13 residues long. Per the germline V gene, CDR1 is LGHDT and CDR2 is YNNKEL (reference sequence). Trimming at V came to 4 bases and at J to 10 bases, leaving 7 bases not matched to a gene. The CDR3 sequence: CASSPRGGREQFF. As DNA, the CDR3 is TGTGCCAGCAGCCCTAGGGGAGGGAGGGAGCAGTTCTTC.

The chain combines TRBV20-1 with TRBJ1-5, with unresolved D. The germline V and J ends were trimmed by 3 bases and 11 bases, with 17 bases remaining between them. Germline V gene data show CDR1 as DFQATT and CDR2 as SNEGSKA (reference sequence). The CDR3 is 13 amino acids. The CDR3 DNA reads TGCAGTGCTAGCAGCGGGAGGCCAGGAGCCCAGCATTTT. It translates to CSASSGRPGAQHF.

Many counts were recorded for this clonotype. This chain connects TRBV7-2 to TRBJ2-7, with D perhaps given as TRBD1 or TRBD2 (6 bases each). Germline values: CDR1 SGHTA, CDR2 FQGNSA. This CDR3 contains 17 residues. V lost 1 base and J lost 0, with 16 bases in between. DNA for the CDR3: TGTGCCAGCAGCTTAGAGGGGGACGGGAGTACCTCCTACGAGCAGTACTTC. This translates into CASSLEGDGSTSYEQYF.

Points on this clonotype: A read error may be the cause here, since a much bigger clone is one base away. DNA for the CDR3: TGTGCCAGCAGCCAAGGCAAGGACTATGGCTACACCTTC. Amino acids: CASSQGKDYGYTF. The chain links TRBV2 to TRBJ1-2; D remains ambiguous. The CDR3 length is 13 residues. CDR1 and CDR2 from the germline V gene are SNHLY and FYNNEI. The V end was cut by 6 bases, the J end by 3 bases, with 11 bases between.

About this clonotype itself: A read error may be the cause here, since a much bigger clone is one base away. The CDR3 is CASSLGGDLETQYF. The CDR3 DNA reads TGTGCCAGCAGCTTAGGCGGGGACCTGGAGACCCAGTACTTC. This chain uses TRBV7-3 with TRBJ2-5, with a possible D match to TRBD2 (6 bases). The length of the CDR3 is 14 residues. The germline CDR1 and CDR2 sequences are SGHTA and FQGTGA. With 2 bases removed from V and 5 bases from J, the gap between germline ends came to 12 bases.

The V gene is TRBV4-1, the J gene TRBJ2-7, with D tentatively TRBD1 or TRBD2 (5 bases each). The CDR3 runs to 15 residues. Germline V gene data show CDR1 as MGHRA and CDR2 as YSYEKL. The germline V and J ends were trimmed by 1 base and 8 bases, with 18 bases remaining between them. The CDR3 loop is CASSQGDGNRAKQYF. CDR3 nucleotides: TGCGCCAGCAGCCAAGGGGACGGGAACCGAGCAAAGCAGTACTTC.